One sample yielded the 28 T cell receptor beta chains listed below, sequenced in a study of cytomegalovirus exposure and HLA in healthy donors. Use of 60 Vbeta and 13 Jbeta primers characterized the PCR. Data came from immunoSEQ multiplex PCR; TCRdb stores just in-frame clones and leaves some out. The repertoire holds over 100,000 clones, with around 65% as singletons. The sequenced sample was PBMCs. These receptors originate from a man younger than 35 in good health and CMV-seronegative.

The V gene is TRBV6-1, the J gene TRBJ1-5; TRBD1 matches 9 bases. There are 15 residues in the CDR3. Germline loops: CDR1 MNHNS, CDR2 SASEGT. The V and J ends lost 2 bases and 6 bases, in that order; junction bases with no gene match: 5. CDR3 region: CASSELRTGVQPQHF. The CDR3, as DNA: TGTGCCAGCAGTGAACTAAGGACAGGGGTTCAGCCCCAGCATTTT.

This chain connects TRBV11-2 to TRBJ1-5; 8 bases are shared with TRBD1. The CDR3 is 14 amino acids. The ends lost 4 bases at V and 5 bases at J; junction bases unmatched: 4. Germline CDR1 reads SGHAT; CDR2 reads FQNNGV. Here the CDR3 DNA reads TGTGCCAGCAGCTCGGACAGGGCCTATCAGCCCCAGCATTTT. Translating it yields CASSSDRAYQPQHF.

The chain carries TRBV28 and TRBJ1-6, with D tentatively TRBD1 (5 bases). The CDR3 sequence is 13 residues long. Trimming stripped 6 bases from V and 3 bases from J, with 6 bases between. The germline CDR1 and CDR2 sequences are MDHEN and SYDVKM. The CDR3 reads CASRGLYNSPLHF. CDR3 sequence (DNA): TGTGCCAGCAGGGGACTCTATAATTCACCCCTCCACTTT.

This rearrangement joins TRBV7-9 to TRBJ1-5, with 9 nucleotides matching TRBD1. Trimming removed 1 base from V and 5 bases from J; junction bases left unmatched: 3. The CDR3 extends over 15 amino acids. Germline CDR1 and CDR2: SEHNR and FQNEAQ (reference sequence). CDR3 protein: CASSLVGTGHQPQHF. DNA of the CDR3: TGTGCCAGCAGCTTAGTTGGGACAGGGCATCAGCCCCAGCATTTT.

J is TRBJ1-5 and V is TRBV19, with D unresolved. The CDR3 spans 16 residues. The germline V and J ends were trimmed by 0 bases and 4 bases, with 13 bases remaining between them. The germline V gene encodes CDR1 LNHDA and CDR2 SQIVND (reference sequence). The CDR3 region is CASSIDRLTRNQPQHF. The CDR3 DNA reads as TGTGCCAGTAGTATAGATCGGTTAACGAGAAATCAGCCCCAGCATTTT. The full variable domain, completed using reference TRBV19 and TRBJ1-5, is DGGITQSPKYLFRKEGQNVTLSCEQNLNHDAMYWYRQDPGQGLRLIYYSQIVNDFQKGDIAEGYSVSREKKESFPLTVTSAQKNPTAFYLCASSIDRLTRNQPQHFGDGTRLSIL.

The CDR3 region has the DNA TGTGCCATCAGTGGAGGGCAAGGTACCTACGAGCAGTACTTC. Translation gives CAISGGQGTYEQYF. The chain recombines TRBV10-3 with TRBJ2-7; D is possibly TRBD2 (5 bases). The CDR3 spans 14 residues. Germline CDR1 ENHRY, CDR2 SYGVKD. V lost 4 bases and J lost 2, with 12 bases in between.

V usage is TRBV5-6 and J usage is TRBJ1-2, with TRBD1 identical over 8 bases. V was clipped by 0 bases and J by 8 bases; unmatched bases: 12. Germline V CDR1 and CDR2: SGHDT, YYEEEE. This CDR3 is built from 16 residues. CDR3 loop: CASSLEQGAPSRGYTF. The CDR3 nucleotides read TGTGCCAGCAGCTTGGAGCAGGGGGCTCCCTCCAGGGGCTACACCTTC.

The chain employs TRBV5-5 and TRBJ2-7; the match to TRBD1 covers 7 bases. V shed 0 bases and J 4 bases; nucleotides not matched to a gene: 4. Germline CDR1 is SGHKS and CDR2 is YYEKEE (reference sequence). The CDR3 contains 14 residues. In DNA form, the CDR3 reads TGTGCCAGCAGCTTGGAAGGGGGCGGGTACGAGCAGTACTTC. It is translated as CASSLEGGGYEQYF.

The chain employs TRBV5-1 and TRBJ2-1; 8 positions agree with TRBD2. After removal of 4 bases from V and 4 bases from J, the junction contained 4 bases not matched to a gene. Germline CDR1 is SGHRS and CDR2 is YFSETQ. This CDR3 comprises 14 residues. The chain's CDR3 is CASSHSGGYNEQFF. The CDR3 DNA reads as TGCGCCAGCAGCCACAGCGGGGGATACAATGAGCAGTTCTTC. The full variable domain, completed using reference TRBV5-1 and TRBJ2-1, is KAGVTQTPRYLIKTRGQQVTLSCSPISGHRSVSWYQQTPGQGLQFLFEYFSETQRNKGNFPGRFSGRQFSNSRSEMNVSTLELGDSALYLCASSHSGGYNEQFFGPGTRLTVL.

The chain is built from TRBV6-5 and TRBJ1-2; no clear D. The germline gives CDR1 MNHEY, CDR2 SVGAGI. The ends were cut back, 2 bases at V and 4 bases at J, with 8 bases in the middle. The CDR3 is 13 amino acids. CDR3 nucleotide sequence: TGTGCCAGCAGTTACCGGTCTCTCTATGGCTACACCTTC. It encodes CASSYRSLYGYTF.

Written as DNA, the CDR3 is TGTGCCAGCAGCAACGGACACTGGAATGAGCAGTTCTTC. Encoded protein: CASSNGHWNEQFF. This chain uses TRBV7-9 with TRBJ2-1, with TRBD1 as a possible D gene (5 bases). This CDR3 has 13 residues. CDR1 and CDR2 (germline): SEHNR, FQNEAQ (reference sequence). Trimming took off 5 bases at V and 7 bases at J, with 12 bases between the two ends.

V gene TRBV18 combines with J gene TRBJ2-7, with TRBD1 matching over 7 bases. Looked up from germline, CDR1 is KGHSH and CDR2 is LQKENI. The CDR3 covers 14 residues. V trimming: 5 bases; J trimming: 4 bases; junction bases outside the gene matches: 8. The CDR3 DNA reads as TGTGCCAGCTCAGAGACGACAGGGACATACGAGCAGTACTTC. Protein: CASSETTGTYEQYF. Together with reference TRBV18 and TRBJ2-7, the CDR3 gives the full variable domain: NAGVMQNPRHLVRRRGQEARLRCSPMKGHSHVYWYRQLPEEGLKFMVYLQKENIIDESGMPKERFSAEFPKEGPSILRIQQVVRGDSAAYFCASSETTGTYEQYFGPGTRLTVT.

The rearrangement uses TRBV27 and TRBJ1-1; 8 bases match TRBD1. From germline, CDR1 is MNHEY and CDR2 SMNVEV (reference sequence). The ends lost 7 bases at V and 2 bases at J; junction bases unmatched: 6. The CDR3 runs 14 residues. CDR3 DNA sequence: TGTGCCAGCACCCCCGGACAGGGAAACACTGAAGCTTTCTTT. Translation gives CASTPGQGNTEAFF.

The chain employs TRBV5-8 and TRBJ2-7, with 7 bases matching TRBD2. The germline CDR1 and CDR2 sequences are SGHTS and YDEGEE. V shed 4 bases, J shed 2 bases, and the junction held 12 bases outside the gene matches. This CDR3 has 16 residues. The CDR3 DNA sequence: TGTGCCAGCAGCCATGTAAGCGGGATCGGACCCTACGAGCAGTACTTC. It is translated as CASSHVSGIGPYEQYF.

In this sample, this clone turned up a few times. The gene calls are TRBV29-1 and TRBJ2-3, with 12 bases that match TRBD2. The germline CDR1 and CDR2 sequences are SQVTM and ANQGSEA. Germline trimming cut 0 bases from V and 7 bases from J; bases unmatched to any gene: 8. This CDR3 spans 16 amino acids. CDR3 sequence reads: CSVEDPLAGGLNTQYF. The CDR3, as DNA: TGCAGCGTTGAAGATCCGCTAGCGGGGGGGCTTAATACGCAGTATTTT.

This clone was picked up one time. The V and J genes are TRBV7-9 and TRBJ2-7, with D possibly TRBD2 on 5 matching bases. CDR3 length equals 12 residues. The germline V gene has CDR1 SEHNR and CDR2 FQNEAQ (reference sequence). Trimming took 3 bases from V and 4 from J, leaving 7 bases between them. CDR3 DNA sequence: TGTGCCAGCAGCTTCGAGGGTTACGAGCAGTACTTC. Translating it yields CASSFEGYEQYF.

The chain has TRBV6-5 and TRBJ2-7; TRBD2 is a possible D gene (5 bases). Per germline, CDR1 MNHEY and CDR2 SVGAGI. There are 11 residues in the CDR3. Trimming pared 10 bases from V and 5 bases from J, leaving 12 bases between. CDR3 sequence: CATSRGNEQYF. The DNA of the CDR3 is TGTGCCACCTCCAGAGGGAACGAGCAGTACTTC.

This clone was found a few times. The CDR3 loop reads CASTGDVACEAFF. The DNA of the CDR3 is TGTGCCAGCACGGGGGACGTGGCATGTGAAGCTTTCTTT. The chain recombines TRBV25-1 with TRBJ1-1; possibly TRBD1 for D (5 bases). V dropped 7 bases and J dropped 7 bases, with 16 bases sitting between them. The CDR3 sequence is 13 residues long. The germline gives CDR1 MGHDK, CDR2 SYGVNS.

The chain couples TRBV30 to TRBJ2-3; perhaps TRBD1 as D (5 bases). The CDR3 loop spans 17 amino acids. Looked up from germline, CDR1 is GTSNPN and CDR2 is SVGIG (reference sequence). Trimming shortened V by 2 bases and J by 0 bases, and 18 bases separated the two germline ends. CDR3 DNA sequence: TGTGCCTGGAGTTACCCAGGACACAAAGCTAGCACAGATACGCAGTATTTT. Its translation: CAWSYPGHKASTDTQYF.

The V call is TRBV19, the J call TRBJ2-7, with TRBD1 matching 7 bases. Losses at the gene ends were 5 bases for V and 2 bases for J; bases not matched to a gene: 3. The CDR3 contains 13 residues. Germline CDR1 reads LNHDA; CDR2 reads SQIVND (reference sequence). The CDR3 region is CASSLQGAYEQYF. The CDR3 DNA follows: TGTGCCAGTAGTCTCCAGGGGGCCTACGAGCAGTACTTC.

V and J are TRBV7-2 and TRBJ2-5; TRBD2 is a possible D gene (6 bases). Trimming pared 6 bases from V and 3 bases from J, leaving 11 bases between. Per the germline V gene, CDR1 is SGHTA and CDR2 is FQGNSA. There are 13 residues in the CDR3. The CDR3 nucleotides read TGTGCCAGCAGTTGGACGGGGGAAGAGACCCAGTACTTC. This gives the protein CASSWTGEETQYF.

The J gene is TRBJ1-2, the V gene TRBV5-1; D unresolved. The germline V gene has CDR1 SGHRS and CDR2 YFSETQ. The CDR3 runs 12 residues. The ends were cut back, 4 bases at V and 4 bases at J, with 8 bases in the middle. CDR3 region: CASSQAAYGYTF. Written as DNA, the CDR3 is TGCGCCAGCAGCCAGGCCGCCTATGGCTACACCTTC.

This clone was seen only a few times. V and J are TRBV7-2 and TRBJ2-6; 8 nucleotides agree with TRBD1. CDR1 and CDR2 (germline): SGHTA, FQGNSA. This CDR3 is 18 amino acids long. The V gene end was trimmed by 4 bases and the J gene end by 0 bases; junction bases not matched to a gene: 8. The chain's CDR3 is CASSSGAGGVSGANVLTF. The CDR3 DNA reads TGTGCCAGCAGCTCCGGCGCAGGGGGCGTCTCTGGGGCCAACGTCCTGACTTTC.

The chain couples TRBV27 to TRBJ2-7, with 7 bases lining up with TRBD2. Germline trimming cut 2 bases from V and 5 bases from J; bases unmatched to any gene: 3. Germline lookup yields CDR1 MNHEY and CDR2 SMNVEV (reference sequence). The CDR3 runs 13 residues. The CDR3 sequence is CASSLAGENEQYF. The DNA for the CDR3 is TGTGCCAGCAGTTTAGCGGGAGAAAACGAGCAGTACTTC.

Turning to this clone: The same CDR3 is also encoded by other DNA sequences in this sample. The rearrangement joins TRBV28 to TRBJ2-7; the D is unclear. This CDR3 comprises 11 residues. From germline, CDR1 is MDHEN and CDR2 SYDVKM. Between the trimmed V and J ends, which lost 6 bases and 6 bases, there was a span of 9 bases. For the CDR3, the DNA is TGTGCCAGCAGCCCTACTCGCGAGCAGTACTTC. It encodes CASSPTREQYF.

This clone was seen more than once but under ten times. The rearrangement links TRBV9 to TRBJ2-5; a weak D match, TRBD1 (6 bases). Germline V gene sequence: CDR1 SGDLS, CDR2 YYNGEE. This CDR3 spans 13 amino acids. V shed 4 bases and J shed 5 bases, with 12 bases lying between them. The CDR3 spells CASSLRGTETQYF. The CDR3 DNA reads as TGTGCCAGCAGCCTCAGGGGAACCGAGACCCAGTACTTC.

This clone showed up just a few times. The genes are TRBV5-1 and TRBJ1-2; D remains unclear. The CDR3 runs 13 residues. Germline V gene data show CDR1 as SGHRS and CDR2 as YFSETQ. The V end lost 2 bases, the J end lost 3 bases, and 8 bases lay between the germline ends. The CDR3 protein is CASSLQSDYGYTF. CDR3 nucleotides: TGCGCCAGCAGCTTACAGTCGGACTATGGCTACACCTTC.

V gene TRBV28 combines with J gene TRBJ1-2; a weak D match, TRBD1 (5 bases). The CDR3 has 15 residues. The germline gives CDR1 MDHEN, CDR2 SYDVKM. Trimming cost V 7 bases and J 4 bases, with 19 bases left between them. Here the CDR3 reads CASKVGQGGAYGYTF. CDR3 nucleotide sequence: TGTGCCAGCAAGGTGGGGCAGGGTGGTGCCTATGGCTACACCTTC.